The sequence of this TCR beta chain was determined in a study of T cells in Graves' hyperthyroidism and ophthalmopathy. TCR beta CDR3 regions were amplified from RNA transcripts. First-round RT-PCR with HTBI primers amplified the TCR CDR3 region. One entry per CDR3 protein results from TCRdb running MiXCR on the multiplex PCR reads. Seen here are around 450,000 distinct CDR3 sequences, approximately 15% observed once, and the top ten hold 11% to 15%. Many counts were recorded for this clonotype. The CDR3 sequence is 16 residues long. J lost 4 bases, V lost 3 bases, and 8 bases had no gene match. The germline CDR1 and CDR2 sequences are SNHLY and FYNNEI.

The chain is built from TRBV2 and TRBJ1-5, with 8 bases that match TRBD1. This clonotype was sampled from a woman aged 18 to 35 with Graves' hyperthyroidism. The specimen sequenced was blood. The CDR3 DNA reads TGTGCCAGCAGTGACGAAAGGACAGGGTTAAATCAGCCCCAGCATTTT. This translates into CASSDERTGLNQPQHF.